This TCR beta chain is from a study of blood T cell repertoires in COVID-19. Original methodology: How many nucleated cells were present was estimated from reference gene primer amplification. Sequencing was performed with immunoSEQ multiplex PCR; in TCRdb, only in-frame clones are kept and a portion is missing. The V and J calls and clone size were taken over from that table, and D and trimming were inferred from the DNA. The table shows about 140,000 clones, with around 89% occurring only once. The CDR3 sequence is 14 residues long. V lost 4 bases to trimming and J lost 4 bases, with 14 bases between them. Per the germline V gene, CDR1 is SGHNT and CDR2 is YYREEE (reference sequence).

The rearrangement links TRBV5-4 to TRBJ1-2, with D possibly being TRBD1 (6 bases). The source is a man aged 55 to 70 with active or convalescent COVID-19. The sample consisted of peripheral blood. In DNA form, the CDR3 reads TGTGCCAGCAGCCTCCGGACAGTCCCCTATGGCTACACCTTC. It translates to CASSLRTVPYGYTF.